These 25 T cell receptor beta chains share one sample of origin, sequenced in a study of CD8+ T cells in alopecia areata. Extracted RNA was reverse transcribed into cDNA, the sequencing template. Data came from immunoSEQ multiplex PCR; TCRdb stores just in-frame clones and leaves some out. This sample has around 140,000 clones, with 49% found just once. The material was CD8+ T cells sorted from blood, obtained at week 0. The receptor set was obtained from a human donor with alopecia areata.

This rearrangement joins TRBV9 to TRBJ2-1; 13 nucleotides agree with TRBD2. The CDR3 length is 15 residues. J gave up 6 bases and V 4 bases, and 4 bases lay outside the gene matches. Germline V gene data show CDR1 as SGDLS and CDR2 as YYNGEE. CDR3 sequence reads: CASSRTSGGSNEQFF. The CDR3, as DNA: TGTGCCAGCAGCCGGACTAGCGGGGGCTCCAATGAGCAGTTCTTC.

The chain is built from TRBV9 and TRBJ2-1; D is perhaps TRBD1 or TRBD2 (6 bases each). The CDR3 is made up of 15 amino acids. The ends were cut back, 4 bases at V and 4 bases at J, with 15 bases in the middle. Germline CDR1 reads SGDLS; CDR2 reads YYNGEE. The CDR3 nucleotides read TGTGCCAGCAGCCCCCAAGGGGGGTGGTACAATGAGCAGTTCTTC. Residues: CASSPQGGWYNEQFF. Using reference TRBV9 and TRBJ2-1 for the parts outside the CDR3, the full variable domain is DSGVTQTPKHLITATGQRVTLRCSPRSGDLSVYWYQQSLDQGLQFLIQYYNGEERAKGNILERFSAQQFPDLHSELNLSSLELGDSALYFCASSPQGGWYNEQFFGPGTRLTVL.

This sequence joins TRBV9 and TRBJ2-7, with D hard to call. CDR1 is SGDLS, CDR2 YYNGEE, per germline. CDR3 size: 15 residues. V lost 0 bases, J lost 0 bases, and 10 bases lay in between. Here the CDR3 reads CASSVGTDNSYEQYF. The DNA for the CDR3 is TGTGCCAGCAGCGTAGGTACCGATAACTCCTACGAGCAGTACTTC.

This rearrangement joins TRBV4-2 to TRBJ2-7; TRBD2 aligns across 8 bases. The V gene end was trimmed by 1 base and the J gene end by 2 bases; junction bases not matched to a gene: 4. This CDR3 region has 15 residues. Germline-derived CDR1 and CDR2 are LGHNA and YNFKEQ. CDR3 residues: CASSQVEAGAYEQYF. CDR3 coding DNA: TGTGCCAGCAGCCAAGTAGAAGCGGGGGCCTACGAGCAGTACTTC.

The gene calls are TRBV6-5 and TRBJ1-3; TRBD1 matches at 7 bases. After removal of 7 bases from V and 8 bases from J, the junction contained 2 bases not matched to a gene. The germline gives CDR1 MNHEY, CDR2 SVGAGI. The CDR3 runs to 11 residues. CDR3 amino acids: CASTQGDTIYF. The CDR3 nucleotides are TGTGCCAGCACCCAGGGGGACACCATATATTTT.

The J gene is TRBJ2-6, the V gene TRBV13, with D perhaps assigned TRBD1 or TRBD2 (6 bases each). CDR1 and CDR2 from the germline V gene are PRHDT and FYEKMQ (reference sequence). Trimming removed 6 bases from V and 4 bases from J, with 13 bases in between. The CDR3 is made up of 15 amino acids. In DNA, the CDR3 is TGTGCCAGCAGTGAGGGGGGTACCGGGGCCAACGTCCTGACTTTC. Translation gives CASSEGGTGANVLTF. The full variable domain, completed using reference TRBV13 and TRBJ2-6, is AAGVIQSPRHLIKEKRETATLKCYPIPRHDTVYWYQQGPGQDPQFLISFYEKMQSDKGSIPDRFSAQQFSDYHSELNMSSLELGDSALYFCASSEGGTGANVLTFGAGSRLTVL.

This clone was counted a few times. The chain links TRBV4-1 to TRBJ2-1; perhaps TRBD1 as D (6 bases). V lost 4 bases to trimming and J lost 5 bases, with 18 bases between them. The germline CDR1 and CDR2 sequences are MGHRA and YSYEKL. This CDR3 spans 16 amino acids. DNA for the CDR3: TGCGCCAGCAGCCCAAGTCCCGGACAGAGTAACAATGAGCAGTTCTTC. Translation gives CASSPSPGQSNNEQFF.

V is TRBV5-1 and J is TRBJ2-4, with D perhaps matching TRBD2 (5 bases). Germline V gene sequence: CDR1 SGHRS, CDR2 YFSETQ. The CDR3 loop spans 16 amino acids. The V end was cut by 0 bases, the J end by 3 bases, with 13 bases between. The CDR3, as DNA: TGCGCCAGCAGCTTGGTCGAGGGATATGGCAAAAACATTCAGTACTTC. It encodes CASSLVEGYGKNIQYF.

This clone was detected a few times. The chain couples TRBV11-2 to TRBJ2-7; the D gene is possibly TRBD2 (6 bases). The CDR3 is 13 residues long. The germline V gene has CDR1 SGHAT and CDR2 FQNNGV. V was clipped by 5 bases and J by 2 bases, with 10 bases between them. In nucleotides, the CDR3 is TGTGCCAGCAGCGACGGGACTCCCTACGAGCAGTACTTC. This codes for CASSDGTPYEQYF.

The gene calls are TRBV2 and TRBJ1-2; no firm D call. CDR1 is SNHLY and CDR2 is FYNNEI in the germline V gene. This CDR3 region has 13 residues. Deletions cut 9 bases from V and 1 base from J, with 12 bases between. In nucleotides, the CDR3 is TGTGCCAGTGGAGTCGGCGGTAACTATGGCTACACCTTC. Amino acid sequence: CASGVGGNYGYTF. Full variable domain (outside the CDR3, taken from reference TRBV2 and TRBJ1-2): EPEVTQTPSHQVTQMGQEVILRCVPISNHLYFYWYRQILGQKVEFLVSFYNNEISEKSEIFDDQFSVERPDGSNFTLKIRSTKLEDSAMYFCASGVGGNYGYTFGSGTRLTVV.

V gene TRBV29-1 combines with J gene TRBJ1-2; D unresolved. CDR3 size: 13 residues. V dropped 1 base and J dropped 8 bases, with 14 bases sitting between them. Germline V lookup: CDR1 SQVTM, CDR2 ANQGSEA. The CDR3 nucleotides are TGCAGCGTTGAAGTCCCCGGGGAAGAGGGCTACACCTTC. It encodes CSVEVPGEEGYTF.

A note on this clone: The junction shows a germline mismatch at one end, possibly a read error. The chain combines TRBV7-7 with TRBJ2-5; no clear D gene. CDR1 and CDR2 from the germline V gene are SSHAT and FNYEAQ (reference sequence). This CDR3 is built from 14 residues. CDR3 residues: CASSLLGEQETQYF. The CDR3 coding sequence is TGTGCTAGCAGCTTACTTGGAGAACAAGAGACCCAGTACTTC.

This chain links TRBV7-9 with TRBJ2-3; 13 bases are shared with TRBD2. There are 17 residues in the CDR3. V lost 5 bases to trimming and J lost 2 bases; unmatched junction nucleotides: 7. Germline V gene data show CDR1 as SEHNR and CDR2 as FQNEAQ (reference sequence). CDR3 bases: TGTGCCAGCAGCCGACGACTAGCGGGGGGCGCCACAGATACGCAGTATTTT. This translates into CASSRRLAGGATDTQYF.

The chain carries TRBV11-2 and TRBJ1-2; the D gene is possibly TRBD1 (6 bases). With 0 bases removed from V and 2 bases from J, the gap between germline ends came to 10 bases. CDR3 length: 15 residues. The germline V gene encodes CDR1 SGHAT and CDR2 FQNNGV. In DNA, the CDR3 is TGTGCCAGCAGCTTAGATGGGGGGCCCAACTATGGCTACACCTTC. Translating it yields CASSLDGGPNYGYTF.

This clone was counted a few times. The rearrangement links TRBV10-3 to TRBJ2-5, with D possibly being TRBD2 (7 bases). CDR1 ENHRY and CDR2 SYGVKD come from the germline V gene. The CDR3 spans 14 residues. Trimming stripped 7 bases from V and 2 bases from J, with 14 bases between. In DNA, the CDR3 is TGTGCCATCAAGAAGGAGGGGGGGCAAGAGACCCAGTACTTC. Amino acids: CAIKKEGGQETQYF.

This chain links TRBV5-6 with TRBJ2-1, with D unresolved. CDR3 length: 14 amino acids. V lost 4 bases, J lost 4 bases, and 12 bases lay in between. In germline, CDR1 is SGHDT, CDR2 YYEEEE. DNA of the CDR3: TGTGCCAGCAGCCCAGGTCCCCTATACAATGAGCAGTTCTTC. Translated, it gives CASSPGPLYNEQFF.

In this sample, this clone turned up a few times. V and J are TRBV9 and TRBJ2-7, with 11 bases identical to TRBD1. This CDR3 comprises 16 residues. J lost 5 bases, V lost 0 bases, and 7 bases had no gene match. Per germline, CDR1 SGDLS and CDR2 YYNGEE. CDR3 DNA: TGTGCCAGCAGCGTAGGTTGGACAGGGGGCCAGGACGAGCAGTACTTC. This gives the protein CASSVGWTGGQDEQYF.

The V call is TRBV7-2, the J call TRBJ1-3; tentative D call: TRBD1 (5 bases). The CDR3 is 15 residues long. V was clipped by 1 base and J by 0 bases, with 7 bases between them. Germline CDR1 is SGHTA and CDR2 is FQGNSA. The CDR3: CASSLVDNSGNTIYF. DNA of the CDR3: TGTGCCAGCAGCTTAGTGGACAACTCTGGAAACACCATATATTTT. Together with reference TRBV7-2 and TRBJ1-3, the CDR3 gives the full variable domain: GAGVSQSPSNKVTEKGKDVELRCDPISGHTALYWYRQSLGQGLEFLIYFQGNSAPDKSGLPSDRFSAERTGGSVSTLTIQRTQQEDSAVYLCASSLVDNSGNTIYFGEGSWLTVV.

The rearrangement joins TRBV9 to TRBJ1-1; 7 bases are shared with TRBD1. The V and J ends lost 7 bases and 0 bases, in that order; junction bases with no gene match: 6. CDR1 and CDR2 (germline): SGDLS, YYNGEE. This CDR3 spans 14 amino acids. The CDR3 loop is CASEPGQMNTEAFF. The CDR3 coding sequence is TGTGCCAGCGAGCCGGGACAGATGAACACTGAAGCTTTCTTT.

V gene TRBV30 combines with J gene TRBJ2-5; 7 nucleotides align to TRBD2. This CDR3 comprises 13 residues. V trimming: 5 bases; J trimming: 2 bases; junction bases outside the gene matches: 5. Germline CDR1 reads GTSNPN; CDR2 reads SVGIG (reference sequence). The CDR3 DNA sequence: TGTGCCTGGGGGAGGGGATATCAAGAGACCCAGTACTTC. Protein sequence: CAWGRGYQETQYF. The entire variable domain, with the rest obtained from reference TRBV30 and TRBJ2-5, is as follows: SQTIHQWPATLVQPVGSPLSLECTVEGTSNPNLYWYRQAAGRGLQLLFYSVGIGQISSEVPQNLSASRPQDRQFILSSKKLLLSDSGFYLCAWGRGYQETQYFGPGTRLLVL.

This clone showed up just a few times. The rearrangement joins TRBV7-9 to TRBJ2-1; D uncertain. CDR1 SEHNR and CDR2 FQNEAQ come from the germline V gene (reference sequence). V lost 1 base, J lost 3 bases, and 10 bases lay in between. The CDR3 is 15 amino acids. CDR3 in DNA: TGTGCCAGCAGCTTAGAGTCAGGCCTCTACAATGAGCAGTTCTTC. Translating it yields CASSLESGLYNEQFF.

The rearrangement links TRBV4-3 to TRBJ2-7; TRBD1 aligns across 8 bases. This CDR3 has 13 residues. Germline V gene lookup returns CDR1 LGHNA and CDR2 YSLEER. With V trimmed by 2 bases and J by 6 bases, 3 bases remained unmatched. CDR3 residues: CASSQHQGAEQYF. For the CDR3, the DNA is TGCGCCAGCAGCCAACATCAGGGGGCCGAGCAGTACTTC.

The chain carries TRBV4-1 and TRBJ2-3; D ambiguous. The CDR3 sequence is 12 residues long. Germline V gene lookup returns CDR1 MGHRA and CDR2 YSYEKL. Trimming removed 0 bases from V and 6 bases from J, with 4 bases in between. The CDR3 spells CASSQDKDTQYF. The CDR3 nucleotides are TGCGCCAGCAGCCAAGATAAGGATACGCAGTATTTT.

This clone occurred a few times. The chain joins TRBV7-9 to TRBJ2-1; D possibly corresponds to TRBD1 (6 bases). CDR1 and CDR2 from the germline V gene are SEHNR and FQNEAQ (reference sequence). CDR3 length equals 12 residues. The V end lost 5 bases, the J end lost 10 bases, and 12 bases lay between the germline ends. CDR3 DNA: TGTGCCAGCAGCGAGGGGGTCCTCGAGCAGTTCTTC. It encodes CASSEGVLEQFF. The full variable domain, completed using reference TRBV7-9 and TRBJ2-1, is DTGVSQNPRHKITKRGQNVTFRCDPISEHNRLYWYRQTLGQGPEFLTYFQNEAQLEKSRLLSDRFSAERPKGSFSTLEIQRTEQGDSAMYLCASSEGVLEQFFGPGTRLTVL.

The chain carries TRBV18 and TRBJ2-3; D is possibly TRBD1 (5 bases). This CDR3 contains 14 residues. Germline V gene sequence: CDR1 KGHSH, CDR2 LQKENI. Deletions cut 5 bases from V and 4 bases from J, with 13 bases between. In nucleotides, the CDR3 is TGTGCCAGCTCATCAAGGCAGGGTTCAGATACGCAGTATTTT. As protein: CASSSRQGSDTQYF.